Described below is a single T cell receptor beta chain sequence and its context. What it binds is unknown. This sample was included in a study of cytomegalovirus exposure and HLA in healthy donors. Study conclusions and caveats: HLA alleles showed associations with some 17,000 TCR beta sequences in a later analysis, at a 0.05 false discovery rate. Association of a missense DCLRE1C variant with TCR beta V- and J-gene trimming was reported in a later analysis.

Primers included in the PCR were 60 Vbeta and 13 Jbeta primers. The data were produced by immunoSEQ multiplex PCR, yet TCRdb's version contains in-frame clones alone and is incomplete. The sample yields around 150,000 clones, more than 60% seen once. Germline CDR1 and CDR2: GTSNPN and SVGIG (reference sequence). The CDR3 loop spans 16 amino acids. Trimming removed 2 bases from V and 3 bases from J, with 17 bases in between. It was healthy bone marrow donors who served as donors. Material for sequencing was PBMCs. The chain carries TRBV30 and TRBJ1-3; no clear D. The clonotype originates from a man aged 35 to 55 in good health and CMV-seronegative. CDR3 sequence: CAWSTVASFGGNTIYF. The CDR3, as DNA: TGTGCCTGGAGTACAGTCGCCTCTTTTGGTGGAAACACCATATATTTT.